This T cell receptor (beta chain) was captured in a study of blood T cell repertoires in COVID-19. Study context: Both acute and convalescent COVID-19 samples were obtained from the United States, Italy and Spain.

Germline values: CDR1 SGHTA, CDR2 FQGTGA. V lost 5 bases, J lost 2 bases, and 9 bases stayed unmatched. CDR3 length: 16 amino acids. Original handling: Cell counts per sample came from amplifying reference gene primers. Assay: immunoSEQ multiplex PCR; the TCRdb copy retains only in-frame clones and omits some. For V, J and clone size, that table is used; D and trimming come from the DNA. The data contain about 140,000 clones, around 81% of them singletons. Sequencing was performed on peripheral blood. The source is a human donor in a cohort sampled during active COVID-19. The V and J genes are TRBV7-3 and TRBJ2-3; 8 bases map to TRBD1. The CDR3 nucleotides read TGTGCCAGCAGCCTTGGACAGGGCAGGGCCACAGATACGCAGTATTTT. It encodes CASSLGQGRATDTQYF. The full variable domain, with the rest looked up from reference TRBV7-3 and TRBJ2-3, is GAGVSQTPSNKVTEKGKYVELRCDPISGHTALYWYRQSLGQGPEFLIYFQGTGAADDSGLPNDRFFAVRPEGSVSTLKIQRTERGDSAVYLCASSLGQGRATDTQYFGPGTRLTVL.